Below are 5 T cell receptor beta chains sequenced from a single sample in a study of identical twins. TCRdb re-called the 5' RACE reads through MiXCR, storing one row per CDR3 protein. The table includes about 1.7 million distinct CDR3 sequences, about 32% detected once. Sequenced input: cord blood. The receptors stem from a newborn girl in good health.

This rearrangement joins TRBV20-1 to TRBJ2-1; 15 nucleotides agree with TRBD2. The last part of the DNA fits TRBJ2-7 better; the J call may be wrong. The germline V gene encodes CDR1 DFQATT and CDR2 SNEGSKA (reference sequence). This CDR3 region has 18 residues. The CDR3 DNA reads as TGCAGTGCTAGAGCGGGACTAGCGGGAGGCCACTCCTACAATGAGCAGTACTTC. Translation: CSARAGLAGGHSYNEQYF.

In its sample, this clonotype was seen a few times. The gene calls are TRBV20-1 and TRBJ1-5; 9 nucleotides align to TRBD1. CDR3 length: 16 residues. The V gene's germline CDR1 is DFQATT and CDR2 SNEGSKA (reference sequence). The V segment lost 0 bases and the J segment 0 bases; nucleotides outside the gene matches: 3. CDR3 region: CSARDGDRVSNQPQHF. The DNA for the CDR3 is TGCAGTGCTAGAGATGGGGACAGGGTTAGCAATCAGCCCCAGCATTTT.

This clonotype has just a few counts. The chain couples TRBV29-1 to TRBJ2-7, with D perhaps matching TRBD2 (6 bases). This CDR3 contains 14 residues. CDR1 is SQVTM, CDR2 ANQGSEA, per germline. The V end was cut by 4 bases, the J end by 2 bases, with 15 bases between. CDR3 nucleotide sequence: TGCAGCGTTGGACACGGGAGAGGGACCTACGAGCAGTACTTC. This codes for CSVGHGRGTYEQYF.

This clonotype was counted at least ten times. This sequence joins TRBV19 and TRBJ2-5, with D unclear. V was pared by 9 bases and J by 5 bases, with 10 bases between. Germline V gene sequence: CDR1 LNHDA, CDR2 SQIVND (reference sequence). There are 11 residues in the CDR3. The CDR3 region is CASSISETQYF. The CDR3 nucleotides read TGTGCCAGCAGCATCAGCGAGACCCAGTACTTC. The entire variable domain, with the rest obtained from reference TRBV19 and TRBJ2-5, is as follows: DGGITQSPKYLFRKEGQNVTLSCEQNLNHDAMYWYRQDPGQGLRLIYYSQIVNDFQKGDIAEGYSVSREKKESFPLTVTSAQKNPTAFYLCASSISETQYFGPGTRLLVL.

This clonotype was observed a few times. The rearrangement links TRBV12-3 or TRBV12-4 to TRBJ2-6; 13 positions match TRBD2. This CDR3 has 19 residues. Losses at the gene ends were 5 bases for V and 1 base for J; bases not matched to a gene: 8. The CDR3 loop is CASSLGTSGIWSGANVLTF. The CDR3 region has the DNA TGTGCCAGCAGTCTTGGGACTAGCGGGATTTGGTCTGGGGCCAACGTCCTGACTTTC.